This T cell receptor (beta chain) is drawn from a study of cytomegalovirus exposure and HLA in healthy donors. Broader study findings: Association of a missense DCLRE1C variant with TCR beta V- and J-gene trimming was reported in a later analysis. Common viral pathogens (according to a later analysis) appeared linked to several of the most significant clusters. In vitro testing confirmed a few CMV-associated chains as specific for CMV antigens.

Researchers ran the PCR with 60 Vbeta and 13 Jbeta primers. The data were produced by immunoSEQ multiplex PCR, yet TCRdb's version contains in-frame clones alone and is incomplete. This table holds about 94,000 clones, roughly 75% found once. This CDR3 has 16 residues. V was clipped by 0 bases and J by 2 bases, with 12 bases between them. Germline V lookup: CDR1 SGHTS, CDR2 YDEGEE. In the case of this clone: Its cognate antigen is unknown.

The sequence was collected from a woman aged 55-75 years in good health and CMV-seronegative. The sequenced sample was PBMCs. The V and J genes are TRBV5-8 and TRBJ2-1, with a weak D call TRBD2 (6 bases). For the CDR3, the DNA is TGTGCCAGCAGCTTGGAGCGACTAGGGCCCTACAATGAGCAGTTCTTC. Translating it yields CASSLERLGPYNEQFF.